The 8 T cell receptor beta chains listed next were all sequenced from one sample in a study of CXCR3-negative and CXCR3-positive naive CD8 T cells (dated by TCRdb to between 2018 and 2020). Sequencing instrument: NextSeq 550. The Human TCR Profiling Kit (MiLaboratory) was used to make UMI-labeled 5' RACE TRB cDNA libraries. TCRdb reanalyzed the reads, keeping one entry per CDR3 protein sequence and omitting DNA. The sample's clone listing holds tens of thousands of distinct CDR3 sequences. The biggest ten clones account for less than 0.85% of the sample. Results the study describes overall, beyond this receptor: Compared with CXCR3-negative naive cells, CXCR3-positive naive cells had TRB CDR3s with higher hydrophobicity (lower Kidera factor 4), lower energy, and higher strength and volume indices.

The antigens for these receptors are not known. The sequencing input was naive CXCR3+ CD8+ T cells from blood. Taken with the paper, the label for cell subset or site translates to: CD45RO-CCR7+CD27+CD95- naive CD8+ T cells expressing CXCR3 (TNR3+). The origin of the receptors is a human donor in good health. Some clones in this sample may be carry-over from other donors' samples.

The J gene is TRBJ2-3, the V gene TRBV4-3; TCRdb lists TRBD2, though no DNA is available to test this call. Germline CDR1 and CDR2: LGHNA and YSLEER. This CDR3 is 21 amino acids long. CDR3 loop: CASSQDGGDGLAGVKTDTQYF.

The J gene is TRBJ2-7, the V gene TRBV20-1; TCRdb's assignment of TRBD1 cannot be checked, as there is no DNA. This CDR3 is 15 amino acids long. Germline CDR1 reads DFQATT; CDR2 reads SNEGSKA (reference sequence). The CDR3 sequence is CSARDNRDIHYEQYF.

The rearrangement links TRBV28 to TRBJ2-7; TCRdb outputs TRBD2, but without DNA this stays unchecked. Germline CDR1 MDHEN, CDR2 SYDVKM. The CDR3 length is 15 residues. CDR3 sequence reads: CASSLDALAGYEQYF.

This chain joins TRBV4-3 and TRBJ1-1. Germline CDR1 reads LGHNA; CDR2 reads YSLEER. CDR3 length: 16 amino acids. The CDR3 sequence: CASSQDAGSEYTEAFF.

This chain joins TRBV9 and TRBJ2-1; TCRdb gives TRBD2 as the D gene, but with no DNA this cannot be confirmed. The CDR3 has 15 residues. Per the germline V gene, CDR1 is SGDLS and CDR2 is YYNGEE. CDR3 sequence: CASSVGAGVHNEQFF.

This chain joins TRBV28 and TRBJ2-7; the D call of TRBD2 rests on TCRdb alone, since no DNA is present to check it. CDR3 length: 13 residues. Per germline, CDR1 MDHEN and CDR2 SYDVKM. The chain's CDR3 is CASSEGDSYEQYF.

The gene calls are TRBV30 and TRBJ2-6. Germline values: CDR1 GTSNPN, CDR2 SVGIG (reference sequence). This CDR3 has 14 residues. CDR3: CAWSRYSGANVLTF.

This chain uses TRBV5-1 with TRBJ2-7; TCRdb returns TRBD1, unconfirmable since there is no DNA. Germline CDR1 and CDR2: SGHRS and YFSETQ. This CDR3 has 12 residues. CDR3 loop: CASVGQVGEQYF.